The clone carrying this T cell receptor beta chain was detected a few times. Its antigen remains unknown. Germline V gene lookup returns CDR1 MNHEY and CDR2 SMNVEV (reference sequence). CDR3 length equals 18 residues. Trimming removed 4 bases from V and 5 bases from J; junction bases left unmatched: 15. As to time point: longitudinal time-point 1 (baseline). TCRdb reanalysed the 5' RACE reads using MiXCR and keeps one entry per CDR3 protein. Among some 49,000 distinct CDR3 sequences, more than 8% were seen once, and the ten largest hold 1.5% to 2%. The sample originates from a study of neurological immune-mediated disorders. The study's findings and limits: Among expanded clones, no CDR3 amino acid sequences were shared across subjects, a pattern suggesting private repertoires in all groups.

Sequencing was performed on PBMCs. The chain recombines TRBV27 with TRBJ2-5; 11 bases map to TRBD2. The receptor comes from a woman between 35 and 50 years old in good health. In DNA form, the CDR3 reads TGTGCCAGCAGTTCCCTATTAGCGGGGGGGCAGGGGTGGGAGACCCAGTACTTC. Translating it yields CASSSLLAGGQGWETQYF.